These 3 T cell receptor beta chains were sequenced from one sample in a study of resident and recirculating memory T cells in vitiligo. The repertoire was sequenced with immunoSEQ multiplex PCR; TCRdb's copy has only in-frame clones and lacks some. The sample lists 60,000 to 80,000 clones, roughly 92% occurring once. The sequenced material came from blood. The receptors shown here come from a male donor with vitiligo.

This clone was picked up one time. This sequence joins TRBV4-2 and TRBJ1-3; D perhaps matches TRBD1 (6 bases). V lost 4 bases to trimming and J lost 6 bases, with 22 bases between them. CDR3 size: 17 residues. CDR1 is LGHNA, CDR2 YNFKEQ, per germline. The CDR3 DNA is TGTGCCAGCAGCCGCCTAGGGGCAGGGACATCGGAAAACACCATATATTTT. Residues: CASSRLGAGTSENTIYF.

This clone was detected only once. The J gene is TRBJ2-3, the V gene TRBV4-3, with 7 bases that match TRBD2. The CDR3 consists of 14 residues. The junction had 3 bases not matched to a gene; V was cut back by 0 bases and J by 6 bases. Germline V lookup: CDR1 LGHNA, CDR2 YSLEER. The CDR3: CASSQDRAGDTQYF. In DNA, the CDR3 is TGCGCCAGCAGCCAAGATCGAGCGGGGGATACGCAGTATTTT.

In DNA, the CDR3 is TGTGCCAGCAGCTTGTCTTTCGAGCAGTACTTC. Protein product: CASSLSFEQYF. V is TRBV11-2 and J is TRBJ2-7; no reliable D call. The CDR3 totals 11 residues. V was trimmed by 3 bases and J by 6 bases, leaving 6 bases between them. Germline CDR1 reads SGHAT; CDR2 reads FQNNGV.